This TCR beta chain was captured in a study of vaccination effects on CD4 cells after COVID-19. Sequencing was performed with immunoSEQ multiplex PCR; in TCRdb, only in-frame clones are kept and a portion is missing. The data contain more than 50,000 clones, 60% to 85% of them singletons. As to this clone: No antigen is known for it.

The germline V and J ends were trimmed by 6 bases and 3 bases, with 5 bases remaining between them. The CDR3 is made up of 12 amino acids. Germline loops: CDR1 WNHNN, CDR2 SYGVQD (reference sequence). Investigators separated out CD4+ T cells once 9 to 11 days of culture had passed. Nucleocapsid antibody tests were negative, and the vaccine recipients had no prior SARS-CoV-2 infection. Sample: CD4+ T cells from PBMCs cultured without peptide, taken before COVID-19 vaccination. This rearrangement joins TRBV10-1 to TRBJ2-2, with D unresolved. This clonotype was obtained from a human donor who received a COVID-19 vaccine. The CDR3 is CASRGYTGELFF. The DNA for the CDR3 is TGCGCCAGCAGGGGGTACACCGGGGAGCTGTTTTTT.